The TCR beta chain under discussion was sequenced for a study of HIV-infected patients and healthy controls. Study observations and caveats: Significantly higher mean Gini indices appeared in HIV-infected repertoires, possibly reflecting oligoclonality. Healthy controls carried many MAIT alpha-chain CDR3s, while HIV+ repertoires had few.

Sample share makes this clonotype medium-sized. The antigen is unknown. All unsorted peripheral T cells were captured because whole blood was used without fractionation. RNA came from around 2.3 ml of peripheral blood. Looked up from germline, CDR1 is MNHEY and CDR2 is SVGAGI. Trimming left V 2 bases short and J 4 bases short, with 14 bases between. CDR3 length: 15 residues. Reverse transcription used 450 to 500 ng RNA and constant-region primers for alpha and beta. Alpha and beta chain libraries were made separately by chain-specific third strand synthesis with multiplexing indices. Each molecule carried a 12-nucleotide identifier made of two joined random hexamers added before amplification. TCRdb reanalysed the 5' RACE reads using MiXCR and keeps one entry per CDR3 protein. The sample holds about 12,000 distinct CDR3 sequences; about 5.1% are singletons and the top ten take around 3.5%.

This sequence originates from an adult in good health. Material for sequencing was blood. The rearrangement uses TRBV6-5 and TRBJ1-1; unclear D gene. CDR3 loop: CASSYGPQRGTEAFF. In DNA, the CDR3 is TGTGCCAGCAGTTACGGTCCACAACGAGGCACTGAAGCTTTCTTT.